Listed here are 23 T cell receptor beta chains from one sample, sequenced in a study of T cell responses to AZD1222 COVID-19 vaccine. TCRdb keeps only in-frame clones here, not all; method: immunoSEQ multiplex PCR. The table lists some 150,000 clones, 70% to 90% of them singletons. Specimen: peripheral blood, collected 28 days after the second AZD1222 dose. Receptors originate from an adult who received the AZD1222 COVID-19 vaccine.

The rearrangement uses TRBV3-1 (or the pseudogene TRBV3-2) and TRBJ2-1, with D uncertain. Germline V lookup: CDR1 LGHDT, CDR2 YNNKEL (reference sequence). V lost 4 bases to trimming and J lost 12 bases, with 10 bases between them. The CDR3 spans 11 residues. The DNA for the CDR3 is TGTGCCAGCAGCCCTGGCTGGGCGCAGTTCTTC. Translated, it gives CASSPGWAQFF.

The rearrangement joins TRBV11-2 to TRBJ2-2; the match to TRBD1 covers 9 bases. This CDR3 region has 15 residues. The germline gives CDR1 SGHAT, CDR2 FQNNGV. J gave up 3 bases and V 6 bases, and 5 bases lay outside the gene matches. The chain's CDR3 is CASRRTGADTGELFF. The CDR3 DNA reads TGTGCCAGCAGACGGACAGGGGCGGACACCGGGGAGCTGTTTTTT.

The chain uses TRBV28 and TRBJ2-2; D possibly matches TRBD1 or TRBD2 (5 bases each). V lost 10 bases to trimming and J lost 0 bases, with 12 bases between them. CDR3 size: 14 residues. CDR1 is MDHEN and CDR2 is SYDVKM in the germline V gene. In DNA, the CDR3 is TGTGCCACCGTGGGGCGGGCGAACACCGGGGAGCTGTTTTTT. It yields the protein CATVGRANTGELFF.

J is TRBJ1-5 and V is TRBV2; no reliable D call. The germline V gene has CDR1 SNHLY and CDR2 FYNNEI. The CDR3 runs 14 residues. V lost 7 bases to trimming and J lost 0 bases, with 10 bases between them. The DNA for the CDR3 is TGTGCCAGCAAGCAGGCCTTTAGCAATCAGCCCCAGCATTTT. Its protein product is CASKQAFSNQPQHF.

This chain links TRBV19 with TRBJ1-2, with no clear D. The germline gives CDR1 LNHDA, CDR2 SQIVND (reference sequence). The ends were cut back, 7 bases at V and 3 bases at J, with 15 bases in the middle. There are 14 residues in the CDR3. The DNA of the CDR3 is TGTGCCAGTACCTTGGCTTGGGCGGACTATGGCTACACCTTC. It specifies CASTLAWADYGYTF.

The CDR3 DNA follows: TGTGCCAGCAGTCCTGACAGGGGCCAGCCCCAGCATTTT. Residues: CASSPDRGQPQHF. The chain has TRBV27 and TRBJ1-5, with TRBD1 matching over 8 bases. With 5 bases clipped from V and 7 bases from J, the junction kept 4 bases outside the gene matches. In germline, CDR1 is MNHEY, CDR2 SMNVEV (reference sequence). This CDR3 is 13 amino acids long.

This clone was picked up a small number of times. The chain carries TRBV5-4 and TRBJ1-1; 7 positions match TRBD1. The trim removed 5 bases at V and 5 bases at J, leaving 9 bases unmatched. The germline CDR1 and CDR2 sequences are SGHNT and YYREEE (reference sequence). The CDR3 totals 14 residues. CDR3 sequence (DNA): TGTGCCAGCAGGCCAGCAGGGGGTAGGACTGAAGCTTTCTTT. Its translation is CASRPAGGRTEAFF. Complete variable domain (other parts from reference TRBV5-4 and TRBJ1-1): ETGVTQSPTHLIKTRGQQVTLRCSSQSGHNTVSWYQQALGQGPQFIFQYYREEENGRGNFPPRFSGLQFPNYSSELNVNALELDDSALYLCASRPAGGRTEAFFGQGTRLTVV.

In DNA, the CDR3 is TGTGCCAGCAGCCAAGATATAGGGGGGGGCACTTATACGCAGTATTTT. It translates to CASSQDIGGGTYTQYF. This chain connects TRBV4-2 to TRBJ2-3; D is possibly TRBD2 (7 bases). CDR3 length: 16 amino acids. Trimming took off 0 bases at V and 7 bases at J, with 17 bases between the two ends. Germline values: CDR1 LGHNA, CDR2 YNFKEQ.

The chain uses TRBV28 and TRBJ1-2; 8 positions agree with TRBD1. V lost 1 base, J lost 4 bases, and 5 bases stayed unmatched. The V gene's germline CDR1 is MDHEN and CDR2 SYDVKM. The CDR3 totals 15 residues. The CDR3 protein is CASSLSTGALYGYTF. The CDR3 bases are TGTGCCAGCAGTTTATCGACAGGGGCCCTCTATGGCTACACCTTC.

This clone was recorded a few times. This chain joins TRBV28 and TRBJ1-5; 7 bases align to TRBD1. The germline V gene has CDR1 MDHEN and CDR2 SYDVKM. The CDR3 is made up of 13 amino acids. J lost 7 bases, V lost 4 bases, and 4 bases had no gene match. In DNA form, the CDR3 reads TGTGCCAGCAGTTCCAGGGGGAGCCAGCCCCAGCATTTT. It yields the protein CASSSRGSQPQHF.

Points on this clone: Other DNA variants within this sample encode the same CDR3. The chain employs TRBV9 and TRBJ2-3, with D unclear. CDR1 SGDLS and CDR2 YYNGEE come from the germline V gene. V was cut by 0 bases and J by 3 bases, with 5 bases left in between. CDR3 length: 13 amino acids. The CDR3 loop is CASSVGGTDTQYF. DNA for the CDR3: TGTGCCAGCAGCGTAGGGGGAACAGATACGCAGTATTTT.

CDR3 sequence: CASSSIGQGTNYGYTF. In DNA form, the CDR3 reads TGTGCCAGTTCCAGCATCGGACAGGGTACAAACTATGGCTACACCTTC. This chain connects TRBV19 to TRBJ1-2, with TRBD1 matching 8 bases. Germline CDR1 LNHDA, CDR2 SQIVND (reference sequence). This CDR3 has 16 residues. V gave up 8 bases and J gave up 2 bases; unmatched junction bases: 13.

The chain uses TRBV7-2 and TRBJ2-7; tentatively, D is TRBD2 (5 bases). This CDR3 region has 16 residues. CDR1 is SGHTA, CDR2 FQGNSA, per germline. Trimming pared 2 bases from V and 1 base from J, leaving 15 bases between. As DNA, the CDR3 is TGTGCCAGCAGCTTATCTTCGGCGGGCGCGTCCTACGAGCAGTACTTC. Translated, it gives CASSLSSAGASYEQYF.

This clone was seen a single time. This chain links TRBV10-1 with TRBJ2-3; D is undetermined. The CDR3 totals 12 residues. Germline assignment: CDR1 WNHNN and CDR2 SYGVQD (reference sequence). Trimming shortened V by 4 bases and J by 6 bases, and 8 bases separated the two germline ends. CDR3: CASSGNPDTQYF. The CDR3 DNA follows: TGCGCCAGCAGTGGGAACCCCGATACGCAGTATTTT.

The rearrangement uses TRBV10-1 and TRBJ1-1; D may be TRBD1 (5 bases). CDR1 and CDR2 (germline): WNHNN, SYGVQD (reference sequence). V was shortened by 0 bases and J by 5 bases, with 13 bases between the two germline ends. The CDR3 runs to 15 residues. CDR3 DNA sequence: TGCGCCAGCAGTGAGTCCCGAGGGGTAGGGACTGAAGCTTTCTTT. It encodes CASSESRGVGTEAFF.

The chain recombines TRBV18 with TRBJ2-3; no clear D. This CDR3 has 16 amino acids. CDR1 and CDR2 (germline): KGHSH, LQKENI. V was clipped by 2 bases and J by 2 bases, with 14 bases between them. This chain's CDR3 is CASSPTRTYSTDTQYF. The CDR3 DNA is TGTGCCAGCTCACCAACCAGAACTTATTCCACAGATACGCAGTATTTT. Looking up the rest from reference TRBV18 and TRBJ2-3 gives the full variable domain: NAGVMQNPRHLVRRRGQEARLRCSPMKGHSHVYWYRQLPEEGLKFMVYLQKENIIDESGMPKERFSAEFPKEGPSILRIQQVVRGDSAAYFCASSPTRTYSTDTQYFGPGTRLTVL.

The CDR3 DNA reads as TGTGCCAGCAGTGATTGGGCTAGCGGGGATAGTGAGCAGTTCTTC. The encoded protein is CASSDWASGDSEQFF. The chain uses TRBV6-1 and TRBJ2-1; 9 nucleotides align to TRBD2. V lost 3 bases, J lost 9 bases, and 9 bases stayed unmatched. CDR1 and CDR2 (germline): MNHNS, SASEGT. CDR3 length equals 15 residues.

The genes are TRBV3-1 (or the pseudogene TRBV3-2) and TRBJ2-1; possible D gene TRBD1, 5 bases. The germline CDR1 and CDR2 sequences are LGHDT and YNNKEL (reference sequence). CDR3 length: 17 residues. Trimming left V 0 bases short and J 0 bases short, with 12 bases between. CDR3: CASSQEVGPSSYNEQFF. The DNA for the CDR3 is TGTGCCAGCAGCCAAGAGGTGGGGCCAAGCTCCTACAATGAGCAGTTCTTC.

This clone was seen repeatedly, ten times or more. The chain employs TRBV29-1 and TRBJ1-1; D gene uncertain. CDR1 and CDR2 (germline): SQVTM, ANQGSEA. The V end lost 4 bases, the J end lost 6 bases, and 12 bases lay between the germline ends. The CDR3 runs to 12 residues. DNA of the CDR3: TGCAGCGTTGCCGGACTTGAATCTGAAGCTTTCTTT. This translates into CSVAGLESEAFF.

The CDR3, as DNA: TGTGCCAGCAGTCCGTCCACATCGGAAGGCTACACCTTC. It yields the protein CASSPSTSEGYTF. The chain is built from TRBV27 and TRBJ1-2; D call uncertain. CDR1 is MNHEY and CDR2 is SMNVEV in the germline V gene (reference sequence). This CDR3 has 13 amino acids. V lost 5 bases, J lost 8 bases, and 15 bases lay in between.

The chain carries TRBV9 and TRBJ1-6; unclear D gene. This CDR3 comprises 12 residues. Germline values: CDR1 SGDLS, CDR2 YYNGEE. V was cut by 1 base and J by 13 bases, with 9 bases left in between. CDR3 in amino acids: CASSVNLPPLHF. The CDR3, as DNA: TGTGCCAGCAGCGTAAACCTCCCTCCCCTCCACTTT.

With respect to this clone: Within the sample, other DNA sequences also encode this same CDR3. This chain links TRBV18 with TRBJ2-5; unclear D gene. In germline, CDR1 is KGHSH, CDR2 LQKENI. CDR3 length equals 12 residues. V was pared by 0 bases and J by 3 bases, with 2 bases between. CDR3 DNA: TGTGCCAGCTCACCACCGGAAGAGACCCAGTACTTC. Encoded protein: CASSPPEETQYF.

V is TRBV10-3 and J is TRBJ1-1, with 7 bases lining up with TRBD1. The germline V gene has CDR1 ENHRY and CDR2 SYGVKD. The ends lost 6 bases at V and 1 base at J; junction bases unmatched: 5. The CDR3 is made up of 14 amino acids. The CDR3 region is CAISLRTGNTEAFF. The CDR3 DNA reads TGTGCCATCAGCTTAAGGACAGGGAACACTGAAGCTTTCTTT.